This TCR beta chain was captured in a study of blood T cell repertoires in COVID-19. For the study at large: The origin of the acute and convalescent COVID-19 samples was the United States, Italy and Spain. The cDNA or gDNA used as material had been derived from T cells, B-cell-depleted T cells, or PBMCs.

This CDR3 has 15 amino acids. Germline V lookup: CDR1 SGHTS, CDR2 YDEGEE. V lost 2 bases and J 3 bases, leaving 11 bases between the germline ends. Per the authors' pipeline: Reference gene primer amplification yielded estimated nucleated cell counts. Sequencing used immunoSEQ multiplex PCR; TCRdb keeps in-frame clones, though not all of them. The DNA gave D and trimming, while V, J and clone size come from that table. The sample records over 400,000 clones, 80% to 90% being singletons. The sequenced material came from peripheral blood. The clonotype comes from a human donor in a cohort sampled during active COVID-19. The chain is built from TRBV5-8 and TRBJ2-2; D call uncertain. As DNA, the CDR3 is TGTGCCAGCAGCTTCCCTCCCCCGGACACCGGGGAGCTGTTTTTT. Its protein product is CASSFPPPDTGELFF.